The 19 T cell receptor beta chains given below trace back to one sample, sequenced in a study of T cell responses to AZD1222 COVID-19 vaccine (dated by TCRdb to the early 2020s). Receptor amplification or capture employed the immunoSEQ multiplex PCR assay. What TCRdb holds here is the immuneACCESS table cut down to in-frame rearrangements. Part of the clones is not present; checked against another copy, under half of the missing clones reflect an unresolved V gene, and the others are unexplained. Counted in this sample were 70,000 to 90,000 clones; roughly 89% of them appeared once. The leading ten clones occupy approximately 2.5% of the sample. According to the study, the label for this sample's time point signals: baseline before first vaccination. Sequencing was performed on peripheral blood, taken on day 0 of AZD1222 vaccination. The receptors shown here come from an adult in good health.

The V gene is TRBV6-5, the J gene TRBJ1-1; a possible D gene is TRBD1 (6 bases). CDR3 length: 13 residues. The germline gives CDR1 MNHEY, CDR2 SVGAGI. V lost 6 bases, J lost 1 base, and 9 bases lay in between. CDR3 amino acids: CASRDSENTEAFF. The CDR3 nucleotides are TGTGCCAGCAGGGACAGCGAGAACACTGAAGCTTTCTTT.

The chain combines TRBV7-3 with TRBJ1-1; 7 bases line up with TRBD1. Trimming took 1 base from V and 3 from J; bases not matched to a gene: 5. This CDR3 is built from 15 residues. The germline CDR1 and CDR2 sequences are SGHTA and FQGTGA. The CDR3 loop is CASSLNRGSDTEAFF. The CDR3 DNA reads TGTGCCAGCAGCTTAAACAGGGGTTCAGACACTGAAGCTTTCTTT.

This clone was observed a handful of times. J is TRBJ1-4 and V is TRBV10-3; D call uncertain. The CDR3 length is 15 residues. V lost 5 bases, J lost 2 bases, and 12 bases lay in between. CDR1 ENHRY and CDR2 SYGVKD come from the germline V gene. In DNA, the CDR3 is TGTGCCATCAGTCCCCAGAGGGCGACTAATGAAAAACTGTTTTTT. Protein product: CAISPQRATNEKLFF.

The genes are TRBV13 and TRBJ1-1; D unclear. V was clipped by 5 bases and J by 6 bases, with 13 bases between them. The CDR3 runs 13 residues. In germline, CDR1 is PRHDT, CDR2 FYEKMQ (reference sequence). CDR3: CASSLRGSAEAFF. The CDR3 DNA follows: TGTGCCAGCAGCCTACGAGGGAGCGCTGAAGCTTTCTTT.

The chain carries TRBV2 and TRBJ2-1, with D perhaps matching TRBD2 (7 bases). V was cut by 6 bases and J by 1 base, with 16 bases left in between. Germline V gives CDR1 SNHLY, CDR2 FYNNEI. This CDR3 contains 16 residues. CDR3 loop: CASRRGGRSSYNEQFF. CDR3 sequence (DNA): TGTGCCAGCAGGAGGGGGGGACGGAGTTCCTACAATGAGCAGTTCTTC.

This chain links TRBV18 with TRBJ1-6; D is unresolved. Germline V gives CDR1 KGHSH, CDR2 LQKENI. The CDR3 length is 15 residues. V dropped 5 bases and J dropped 7 bases, with 15 bases sitting between them. CDR3 nucleotides: TGTGCCAGCTCAACTTTCCGGGTTACAAATTCACCCCTCCACTTT. Protein sequence: CASSTFRVTNSPLHF.

This chain links TRBV11-3 with TRBJ2-1, with unresolved D. Germline values: CDR1 SGHNT, CDR2 YENEEA. The CDR3 has 12 residues. V lost 3 bases, J lost 12 bases, and 12 bases lay in between. CDR3 in DNA: TGTGCCAGCAGCTTTGACGGTATTGGGCAGTTCTTC. This sequence encodes CASSFDGIGQFF.

This rearrangement joins TRBV19 to TRBJ2-1; D not resolved. The length of the CDR3 is 17 residues. Germline V gene sequence: CDR1 LNHDA, CDR2 SQIVND (reference sequence). Trimming took off 4 bases at V and 3 bases at J, with 19 bases between the two ends. CDR3 loop: CASSRNLQAPNYNEQFF. CDR3 nucleotide sequence: TGTGCCAGTAGTAGAAACCTGCAGGCTCCCAACTACAATGAGCAGTTCTTC. Combining the CDR3 with reference TRBV19 and TRBJ2-1 gives the whole variable domain DGGITQSPKYLFRKEGQNVTLSCEQNLNHDAMYWYRQDPGQGLRLIYYSQIVNDFQKGDIAEGYSVSREKKESFPLTVTSAQKNPTAFYLCASSRNLQAPNYNEQFFGPGTRLTVL.

Here the CDR3 reads CASSPHPGPKNEQFF. The CDR3 bases are TGTGCCAGCTCACCTCATCCGGGGCCCAAGAATGAGCAGTTCTTC. The genes are TRBV18 and TRBJ2-1; D tentatively reads TRBD1 or TRBD2 (5 bases each). Deletions cut 3 bases from V and 7 bases from J, with 16 bases between. This CDR3 spans 15 amino acids. Germline CDR1 reads KGHSH; CDR2 reads LQKENI.

This clone was seen only once. The genes are TRBV11-2 and TRBJ1-2; D might be TRBD1 (6 bases). There are 14 residues in the CDR3. Trimming took 1 base from V and 7 from J, leaving 13 bases between them. CDR1 is SGHAT, CDR2 FQNNGV, per germline. CDR3: CASSLGGGGGGYTF. CDR3 DNA: TGTGCCAGCAGCTTAGGCGGGGGCGGTGGTGGCTACACCTTC.

The chain is built from TRBV2 and TRBJ1-5, with D tentatively TRBD1 (5 bases). Between the trimmed V and J ends, which lost 1 base and 4 bases, there was a span of 11 bases. The CDR3 has 15 amino acids. Germline loops: CDR1 SNHLY, CDR2 FYNNEI. In DNA, the CDR3 is TGTGCCAGCAGTGAAGTAGTATGGGGGAATCAGCCCCAGCATTTT. This sequence encodes CASSEVVWGNQPQHF. Together with reference TRBV2 and TRBJ1-5, the CDR3 gives the full variable domain: EPEVTQTPSHQVTQMGQEVILRCVPISNHLYFYWYRQILGQKVEFLVSFYNNEISEKSEIFDDQFSVERPDGSNFTLKIRSTKLEDSAMYFCASSEVVWGNQPQHFGDGTRLSIL.

The genes are TRBV9 and TRBJ2-2, with 8 bases matching TRBD2. Trimming removed 0 bases from V and 4 bases from J; junction bases left unmatched: 2. The germline gives CDR1 SGDLS, CDR2 YYNGEE. The CDR3 length is 15 residues. CDR3 region: CASSVDGGGTGELFF. The CDR3 region has the DNA TGTGCCAGCAGCGTAGACGGGGGGGGCACCGGGGAGCTGTTTTTT.

The chain uses TRBV2 and TRBJ1-1; D gene unclear. V lost 5 bases to trimming and J lost 1 base, with 11 bases between them. This CDR3 region has 14 residues. Germline V gene lookup returns CDR1 SNHLY and CDR2 FYNNEI. The CDR3 nucleotides read TGTGCCAGCAGTATGGCAGGTGAGAACACTGAAGCTTTCTTT. Translated, it gives CASSMAGENTEAFF.

This chain links TRBV6-5 with TRBJ2-7, with 7 bases fitting TRBD1. Germline lookup yields CDR1 MNHEY and CDR2 SVGAGI. The CDR3 has 15 residues. Germline trimming cut 6 bases from V and 5 bases from J; bases unmatched to any gene: 13. The CDR3 sequence is CASSRTGDLRDEQYF. CDR3 sequence (DNA): TGTGCCAGCAGCCGAACAGGGGATCTGAGGGACGAGCAGTACTTC.

This chain connects TRBV12-3 or TRBV12-4 to TRBJ2-7; weak D call: TRBD2 (5 bases). The CDR3 extends over 12 amino acids. Trimming left V 7 bases short and J 7 bases short, with 14 bases between. CDR3 DNA sequence: TGTGCCAGCATTAGCGCCCGGGGAGAGCAGTACTTC. It is translated as CASISARGEQYF.

This clone appeared a single time. V and J are TRBV6-2 or TRBV6-3 and TRBJ2-3, with no clear D. CDR1 MNHEY and CDR2 SVGEGT come from the germline V gene. Trimming pared 2 bases from V and 0 bases from J, leaving 9 bases between. The CDR3 covers 15 residues. The CDR3, as DNA: TGTGCCAGCAGTTACCGGTGGCGGAGCACAGATACGCAGTATTTT. It encodes CASSYRWRSTDTQYF.

The chain recombines TRBV7-9 with TRBJ2-7; 9 bases align to TRBD1. Unmatched junction bases numbered 7, after V lost 8 bases and J lost 5 bases. This CDR3 has 13 residues. CDR1 is SEHNR, CDR2 FQNEAQ, per germline (reference sequence). CDR3 DNA sequence: TGTGCCAGCGGCAAACAGGGGGCGGACGAGCAGTACTTC. Its protein is CASGKQGADEQYF.

This rearrangement joins TRBV20-1 to TRBJ2-7, with 8 bases matching TRBD2. Per the germline V gene, CDR1 is DFQATT and CDR2 is SNEGSKA (reference sequence). The CDR3 runs 15 residues. Germline trimming cut 3 bases from V and 0 bases from J; bases unmatched to any gene: 7. The CDR3 sequence is CSASSLAGDSYEQYF. The CDR3 DNA is TGCAGTGCTAGTAGTCTAGCGGGTGACTCCTACGAGCAGTACTTC.

This clone was counted only a few times. This sequence joins TRBV18 and TRBJ1-4; D perhaps matches TRBD1 (6 bases). CDR1 is KGHSH, CDR2 LQKENI, per germline. V was shortened by 5 bases and J by 4 bases, with 11 bases between the two germline ends. The CDR3 is 14 amino acids. The CDR3 region has the DNA TGTGCCAGCTCATCCGGACAGATTAATGAAAAACTGTTTTTT. Translating it yields CASSSGQINEKLFF.